The 28 T cell receptor beta chains below come from one sample, sequenced in a study of T cells after yellow fever vaccination. One entry per CDR3 protein results from TCRdb running MiXCR on the 5' RACE reads. This sample has about 85,000 distinct CDR3 sequences, with about an eighth found just once. This sample comprised CD8+ T cells not binding an NS4B(214-222) dextramer, sorted from PBMCs, obtained 20 to 25 days after the first yellow fever vaccination. Receptor source: a man aged 18-30 years who received the YFV17D yellow fever vaccine.

This chain uses TRBV27 with TRBJ1-5; D gene uncertain. The CDR3 loop spans 12 amino acids. Germline V gene data show CDR1 as MNHEY and CDR2 as SMNVEV (reference sequence). Between the trimmed V and J ends, which lost 5 bases and 6 bases, there was a span of 8 bases. The CDR3 sequence: CASSLPGQPQHF. The CDR3 nucleotides are TGTGCCAGCAGTCTCCCGGGTCAGCCCCAGCATTTT.

This clonotype occurred a few times. The chain combines TRBV5-5 with TRBJ2-7, with D possibly matching TRBD2 (6 bases). Germline CDR1 SGHKS, CDR2 YYEKEE (reference sequence). The CDR3 is 13 residues long. Trimming took 0 bases from V and 6 from J, leaving 10 bases between them. The CDR3 region is CASSLAGGTEQYF. The CDR3 DNA reads as TGTGCCAGCAGCTTGGCCGGAGGGACCGAGCAGTACTTC.

This clonotype was counted at least ten times. The V gene is TRBV11-2, the J gene TRBJ2-7, with TRBD2 identical over 7 bases. The J segment lost 0 bases and the V segment lost 1 base, leaving 0 bases of the junction unmatched. Germline lookup yields CDR1 SGHAT and CDR2 FQNNGV. There are 14 residues in the CDR3. The CDR3, as DNA: TGTGCCAGCAGCTTAGGCGGGAGCTCCTACGAGCAGTACTTC. Protein product: CASSLGGSSYEQYF.

The chain carries TRBV7-9 and TRBJ2-2; D gene uncertain. The ends were cut back, 5 bases at V and 9 bases at J, with 7 bases in the middle. The CDR3 length is 11 residues. The germline V gene has CDR1 SEHNR and CDR2 FQNEAQ (reference sequence). CDR3 sequence reads: CASSTNWELFF. The CDR3 DNA reads TGTGCCAGCAGCACCAACTGGGAGCTGTTTTTT.

This clonotype was counted only a few times. This chain joins TRBV20-1 and TRBJ1-6, with a weak D call TRBD1 (6 bases). Germline V CDR1 and CDR2: DFQATT, SNEGSKA (reference sequence). V was pared by 1 base and J by 7 bases, with 11 bases between. This CDR3 contains 14 residues. CDR3 DNA: TGCAGTGCTAGAGGCCACAGGGAGAATTCACCCCTCCACTTT. As protein: CSARGHRENSPLHF.

The chain couples TRBV10-3 to TRBJ2-5; 8 nucleotides align to TRBD2. Trimming cost V 6 bases and J 4 bases; bases outside gene matches: 13. Germline CDR1 ENHRY, CDR2 SYGVKD. The length of the CDR3 is 16 residues. The CDR3 DNA is TGTGCCATCAGGGACGTAGGCGGGGGGCTCGGAGAGACCCAGTACTTC. It yields the protein CAIRDVGGGLGETQYF.

This chain uses TRBV7-6 with TRBJ2-3; 9 bases line up with TRBD1. The CDR3 is 15 residues long. CDR1 and CDR2 (germline): SGHVS, FNYEAQ. The trim removed 5 bases at V and 4 bases at J, leaving 7 bases unmatched. The CDR3 DNA reads TGTGCCAGCAGCCGCGGACAGGGGATGGCAGATACGCAGTATTTT. It specifies CASSRGQGMADTQYF.

This clonotype came up a few times. The CDR3 DNA follows: TGTGCCAGCAGTCCCCGGCCCCGGCCCCCAGATACGCAGTATTTT. As protein: CASSPRPRPPDTQYF. V usage is TRBV6-1 and J usage is TRBJ2-3; D is unclear. Between the trimmed V and J ends, which lost 5 bases and 4 bases, there was a span of 16 bases. The CDR3 contains 15 residues. The germline CDR1 and CDR2 sequences are MNHNS and SASEGT.

The chain recombines TRBV27 with TRBJ2-7; TRBD1 or TRBD2 may be the D gene (5 bases each). Germline CDR1 reads MNHEY; CDR2 reads SMNVEV (reference sequence). The CDR3 consists of 15 residues. V lost 1 base, J lost 4 bases, and 14 bases lay in between. The CDR3 bases are TGTGCCAGCAGTTTATATCCAGGGAGTTCTTACGAGCAGTACGTC. Amino acid sequence: CASSLYPGSSYEQYV.

V is TRBV6-2 or TRBV6-3 and J is TRBJ2-1; no firm D call. Trimming shortened V by 4 bases and J by 9 bases, and 10 bases separated the two germline ends. This CDR3 has 12 amino acids. Germline CDR1 is MNHEY and CDR2 is SVGEGT. This CDR3 reads CASSFSRGEQFF. In DNA, the CDR3 is TGTGCCAGCAGTTTCTCAAGAGGTGAGCAGTTCTTC.

The rearrangement joins TRBV7-6 to TRBJ2-7, with unresolved D. The CDR3 contains 12 residues. The V and J ends lost 2 bases and 6 bases respectively, with 8 bases between them. Germline CDR1 and CDR2: SGHVS and FNYEAQ. The CDR3 DNA reads TGTGCCAGCAGCTTAAGTGGGCTCGAGCAGTACTTC. Protein sequence: CASSLSGLEQYF.

This clonotype has just a few counts. V is TRBV5-6 and J is TRBJ2-1, with D perhaps assigned TRBD1 or TRBD2 (5 bases each). Deletions cut 0 bases from V and 2 bases from J, with 9 bases between. The CDR3 spans 15 residues. Germline loops: CDR1 SGHDT, CDR2 YYEEEE. CDR3 in DNA: TGTGCCAGCAGCTTGGGCAGGGACGCCTACAATGAGCAGTTCTTC. Translated: CASSLGRDAYNEQFF.

This clonotype turned up a few times. V and J are TRBV21-1 and TRBJ1-6; the table's D call, TRBD1, was not checked against the DNA. TRBV21-1 is reported as a pseudogene. The CDR3 is 16 residues long. This CDR3 is CATNGAIWACSSPLHF. As DNA, the CDR3 is TGTGCCACCAATGGGGCCATTTGGGCTTGTAGTTCACCCCTCCACTTT.

This clonotype has a handful of counts. The chain couples TRBV5-1 to TRBJ1-5; possibly TRBD1 for D (5 bases). CDR1 is SGHRS and CDR2 is YFSETQ in the germline V gene. The V and J ends lost 5 bases and 4 bases respectively, with 13 bases between them. This CDR3 has 14 residues. DNA for the CDR3: TGCGCCAGCAGTTTAGGGACGCTAAATCAGCCCCAGCATTTT. Translation: CASSLGTLNQPQHF.

The V gene is TRBV29-1, the J gene TRBJ2-3; 7 positions match TRBD2. Germline assignment: CDR1 SQVTM and CDR2 ANQGSEA. J was trimmed by 6 bases and V by 1 base; bases with no gene match: 10. This CDR3 comprises 15 residues. The CDR3 DNA sequence: TGCAGCGTTGAAGGGACCGGGGAAGCGGGGGATACGCAGTATTTT. Translating it yields CSVEGTGEAGDTQYF.

This clonotype was seen more than once but under ten times. This chain joins TRBV7-8 and TRBJ1-2, with D possibly matching TRBD1 (5 bases). Between the trimmed V and J ends, which lost 2 bases and 4 bases, there was a span of 14 bases. Per germline, CDR1 SGHVS and CDR2 FQNEAQ. The CDR3 runs to 15 residues. The CDR3 spells CASSLRRGEGYGYTF. The CDR3 DNA reads TGTGCCAGCAGCTTACGTAGGGGCGAGGGCTATGGCTACACCTTC.

The V gene is TRBV5-1, the J gene TRBJ2-1, with a tentative D call TRBD1 (5 bases). CDR3 length: 13 residues. The V gene lost 2 bases and the J gene lost 8 bases, with 11 bases spanning the gap. Germline CDR1 SGHRS, CDR2 YFSETQ. The CDR3 is CASSFERGDEQFF. The DNA for the CDR3 is TGCGCCAGCAGCTTCGAAAGGGGCGATGAGCAGTTCTTC.

This chain uses TRBV11-3 with TRBJ2-2; D is tentatively TRBD1 or TRBD2 (8 bases each). In germline, CDR1 is SGHNT, CDR2 YENEEA. The CDR3 covers 16 residues. V gave up 5 bases and J gave up 5 bases, with 18 bases separating them. The CDR3 region has the DNA TGTGCCAGCAGCCCGGGAGGGCAGGGGGCGACCGGGGAGCTGTTTTTT. As protein: CASSPGGQGATGELFF.

The genes are TRBV19 and TRBJ2-7; D is perhaps TRBD2 (6 bases). The CDR3 covers 12 residues. V lost 6 bases to trimming and J lost 5 bases, with 11 bases between them. The germline V gene encodes CDR1 LNHDA and CDR2 SQIVND (reference sequence). The CDR3 region has the DNA TGTGCCAGTAGCGCGGGGTCCCACGAGCAGTACTTC. The encoded protein is CASSAGSHEQYF.

This clonotype was found a few times. V and J are TRBV7-2 and TRBJ1-1, with D hard to call. V was pared by 4 bases and J by 0 bases, with 12 bases between. The CDR3 has 15 amino acids. The V gene's germline CDR1 is SGHTA and CDR2 FQGNSA. CDR3 coding DNA: TGTGCCAGCAGCTGGGCTTGGACCGTGAACACTGAAGCTTTCTTT. Translated: CASSWAWTVNTEAFF.

Comment on this clonotype: Given a much more abundant clone one base away, this may be a read error. This chain connects TRBV6-2 or TRBV6-3 to TRBJ2-7; D is tentatively TRBD1 or TRBD2 (6 bases each). CDR1 MNHEY and CDR2 SVGEGT come from the germline V gene. CDR3 length: 16 residues. CDR3 sequence: CASSYRPSGDSYGQYF. For the CDR3, the DNA is TGTGCCAGCAGCTATCGTCCCTCAGGGGACTCCTACGGGCAGTACTTC.

This clonotype showed up many times. This CDR3 reads CASNNKNQPQHF. DNA of the CDR3: TGTGCCAGCAATAACAAGAATCAGCCCCAGCATTTT. The genes are TRBV6-6 and TRBJ1-5; D call uncertain. This CDR3 region has 12 residues. V was trimmed by 7 bases and J by 4 bases, leaving 8 bases between them. The germline V gene encodes CDR1 MNHNY and CDR2 SVGAGI (reference sequence).

This clonotype has just a few counts. This sequence joins TRBV7-9 and TRBJ1-6; D gene unclear. V was cut by 3 bases and J by 4 bases, with 10 bases left in between. Germline V gives CDR1 SEHNR, CDR2 FQNEAQ (reference sequence). CDR3 length: 15 amino acids. The DNA for the CDR3 is TGTGCCAGCAGCTTCGGGCAGGCATATAATTCACCCCTCCACTTT. Protein sequence: CASSFGQAYNSPLHF.

The rearrangement links TRBV4-3 to TRBJ1-5; D uncertain. Germline CDR1 LGHNA, CDR2 YSLEER. The CDR3 loop spans 14 amino acids. With 3 bases removed from V and 0 bases from J, the gap between germline ends came to 6 bases. CDR3 nucleotide sequence: TGCGCCAGCAGCCACAGCTATAGCAATCAGCCCCAGCATTTT. Translated, it gives CASSHSYSNQPQHF.

The chain uses TRBV6-1 and TRBJ2-7; the D is unclear. Looked up from germline, CDR1 is MNHNS and CDR2 is SASEGT. V dropped 5 bases and J dropped 6 bases, with 8 bases sitting between them. This CDR3 is built from 11 residues. As DNA, the CDR3 is TGTGCCAGCAGTAGAGGTCGCGAGCAGTACTTC. Protein product: CASSRGREQYF.

This clonotype has just a few counts. CDR3 in amino acids: CSAVGARVFEQFF. DNA of the CDR3: TGCAGTGCTGTGGGGGCCCGTGTTTTTGAGCAGTTCTTC. The V call is TRBV20-1, the J call TRBJ2-1; tentative D call: TRBD1 (6 bases). V was trimmed by 5 bases and J by 9 bases, leaving 17 bases between them. Germline assignment: CDR1 DFQATT and CDR2 SNEGSKA (reference sequence). This CDR3 is built from 13 residues.

This clonotype was counted between two and nine times. V is TRBV4-1 and J is TRBJ1-1; D ambiguous. This CDR3 contains 18 residues. V was pared by 0 bases and J by 1 base, with 18 bases between. Germline V gives CDR1 MGHRA, CDR2 YSYEKL. The CDR3 coding sequence is TGCGCCAGCAGCCAAGATTTGATAGACGGGCGTTCGAACACTGAAGCTTTCTTT. Amino acid sequence: CASSQDLIDGRSNTEAFF.

There are a few counts of this clonotype. This rearrangement joins TRBV12-3 or TRBV12-4 to TRBJ2-3; 9 nucleotides line up with TRBD2. Germline trimming cut 7 bases from V and 2 bases from J; bases unmatched to any gene: 4. CDR3 length: 14 residues. CDR3 in amino acids: CASNLAGYTDTQYF. The DNA for the CDR3 is TGTGCCAGCAACCTAGCGGGGTACACAGATACGCAGTATTTT.